One T cell receptor (beta chain) is described in this entry. Its specificity is not known. This sample is drawn from a study of post-analysis software for immune sequencing data. The study, taken as a whole, reports: F measure grouped same-batch samples tightly together. Patients with multiple sclerosis recorded significantly lower normalized Chao1 diversity than controls, the study found.

cDNA libraries of TCR beta carried unique molecular identifiers. Some 500,000 cDNA molecules were recovered from an input of about 1 to 10 million T cells. TCRdb re-called the PCR reads with MiXCR, one entry per CDR3 protein. The sample lists 450,000 to 650,000 distinct CDR3 sequences, around 40% occurring once. Sequencing was performed on blood. This sequence was found in a girl aged 5-17 years with multiple sclerosis.

The CDR3 DNA reads as TGTGCCATCAGTGAGTCGGGGCAGGGGGCGAATGGCTACACCTTC. Translated: CAISESGQGANGYTF. The chain combines TRBV10-3 with TRBJ1-2; TRBD1 matches at 8 bases. The V segment lost 0 bases and the J segment 6 bases; nucleotides outside the gene matches: 6. The CDR3 is 15 amino acids. Germline-derived CDR1 and CDR2 are ENHRY and SYGVKD.